The rows below give T cell receptor beta chains drawn from one sample of a study of beta chain features in type 1 diabetes. Libraries were prepared by immunoSEQ multiplex PCR; TCRdb keeps only in-frame clonotypes and omits some of them. The sample consists of about 48,000 clones, approximately 45% of them appearing once. Sequencing used Tregs from blood. The receptor set was obtained from a man under 40 with type 1 diabetes. CDR3s include the opening cysteine and the closing phenylalanine or tryptophan. Fields, in order: CDR3 DNA, CDR3 protein, J gene, clone size, D gene, V gene. A D gene is named only where the DNA matches it firmly. Some rows mark clone size as missing; the rest say once, few, many or name a class of expanded clone.

CDR3nt: TGTGCCAGCAGCCCCGCGGGACTCAGCTCTGGAAACACCATATATTTT; CDR3aa: CASSPAGLSSGNTIYF; j_gene: TRBJ1-3; abundance: NA; d_gene: NA; v_gene: TRBV7-2
CDR3nt: TGTGCCACCTCCCCCCGTGGGACTAGCGGAGATACGCAGTATTTT; CDR3aa: CATSPRGTSGDTQYF; j_gene: TRBJ2-3; abundance: few; d_gene: TRBD2; v_gene: TRBV15
CDR3nt: TGTGCCAGCAGGGCCCGGACTAGCGGGAATTCAGGGAATGAGCAGTTCTTC; CDR3aa: CASRARTSGNSGNEQFF; j_gene: TRBJ2-1; abundance: NA; d_gene: TRBD2; v_gene: TRBV27
CDR3nt: TGTGCCATCAGTGGCGGGACTGGGGTCAATGAGCAGTTCTTC; CDR3aa: CAISGGTGVNEQFF; j_gene: TRBJ2-1; abundance: many; d_gene: NA; v_gene: TRBV10-3
CDR3nt: TGTGCCAGCTCACCACAAATGCAGGGGAACACTGAAGCTTTCTTT; CDR3aa: CASSPQMQGNTEAFF; j_gene: TRBJ1-1; abundance: once; d_gene: NA; v_gene: TRBV18
CDR3nt: TGTGCCAGCAGTACGGGTCACCAAGGCTACGAGCAGTACTTC; CDR3aa: CASSTGHQGYEQYF; j_gene: TRBJ2-7; abundance: NA; d_gene: NA; v_gene: TRBV6-5
CDR3nt: TGTGCCAGCAGCTATAGCGGCAGAAACACCGGGGAGCTGTTTTTT; CDR3aa: CASSYSGRNTGELFF; j_gene: TRBJ2-2; abundance: NA; d_gene: NA; v_gene: TRBV7-2
CDR3nt: TGCGCCAGCAGCTTGGAAGGACAGGGGCCGTTTGAAGCTTTCTTT; CDR3aa: CASSLEGQGPFEAFF; j_gene: TRBJ1-1; abundance: NA; d_gene: TRBD1; v_gene: TRBV5-1
CDR3nt: TGTGCCAGCAGCTCTACTGGACAGGGCCACGAGCAGTACTTC; CDR3aa: CASSSTGQGHEQYF; j_gene: TRBJ2-7; abundance: few; d_gene: TRBD1; v_gene: TRBV28
CDR3nt: TGTGCCAGCAGTGAATGGGGGAGCGGGGGTCCTCACTTC; CDR3aa: CASSEWGSGGPHF; j_gene: TRBJ2-7; abundance: NA; d_gene: TRBD2; v_gene: TRBV25-1
CDR3nt: TGTGCCATCCGGCTAGCGGGAGGCGGTGATACGCAGTATTTT; CDR3aa: CAIRLAGGGDTQYF; j_gene: TRBJ2-3; abundance: NA; d_gene: TRBD2; v_gene: TRBV10-3
CDR3nt: TGTGCCAGCAGCTTCAAGACAGGGCCGTATCAGCCCCAGCATTTT; CDR3aa: CASSFKTGPYQPQHF; j_gene: TRBJ1-5; abundance: NA; d_gene: TRBD1; v_gene: TRBV7-2
CDR3nt: TGTGCCAGCTCATTTTATAGCGGGGACAGCGGGGATGAGCAGTTCTTC; CDR3aa: CASSFYSGDSGDEQFF; j_gene: TRBJ2-1; abundance: NA; d_gene: NA; v_gene: TRBV18
CDR3nt: TGTGCCAGCAGCTTAGTAATCCCGGCTAGCGGAGCCACCGGGGAGCTGTTTTTT; CDR3aa: CASSLVIPASGATGELFF; j_gene: TRBJ2-2; abundance: medium-sized; d_gene: TRBD2; v_gene: TRBV7-9
CDR3nt: TGTGCCAGTAGTCCGTTGGGGAGGGACGAGCAGTACTTC; CDR3aa: CASSPLGRDEQYF; j_gene: TRBJ2-7; abundance: NA; d_gene: TRBD2; v_gene: TRBV19
CDR3nt: TGTGCCAGCAGCTCAACAGGGGGGACCTACGAGCAGTACTTC; CDR3aa: CASSSTGGTYEQYF; j_gene: TRBJ2-7; abundance: few; d_gene: TRBD1; v_gene: TRBV7-2
CDR3nt: TGTGCCAGCAGCATAGGGGGCGCTCACACTGAAGCTTTCTTT; CDR3aa: CASSIGGAHTEAFF; j_gene: TRBJ1-1; abundance: few; d_gene: TRBD1; v_gene: TRBV2
CDR3nt: TGCGCCAGCAGCCTGGGACTAGCGGGAGAGGCAGATACGCAGTATTTT; CDR3aa: CASSLGLAGEADTQYF; j_gene: TRBJ2-3; abundance: few; d_gene: TRBD2; v_gene: TRBV5-1
CDR3nt: TGTGCCAGCAGTTCACAGGGCTACGAGCAGTACTTC; CDR3aa: CASSSQGYEQYF; j_gene: TRBJ2-7; abundance: NA; d_gene: NA; v_gene: TRBV7-9
CDR3nt: TGTGCCTGGAGTCCTCGTTTTGGGACAGGGAGAGCTTTCTTT; CDR3aa: CAWSPRFGTGRAFF; j_gene: TRBJ1-1; abundance: NA; d_gene: TRBD1; v_gene: TRBV30
CDR3nt: TGTGCCAGCAGTTCCCGGTGGGGCTATGCTGAAGCTTTCTTT; CDR3aa: CASSSRWGYAEAFF; j_gene: TRBJ1-1; abundance: NA; d_gene: NA; v_gene: TRBV7-9
CDR3nt: TGTGCCAGCAGCAAGGCTGATAGGACTAGCGGGAGTGAAAATACGCAGTATTTT; CDR3aa: CASSKADRTSGSENTQYF; j_gene: TRBJ2-3; abundance: NA; d_gene: TRBD2; v_gene: TRBV4-2
CDR3nt: TGTGCCAGCCTACAGGACAGCAATCAGCCCCAGCATTTT; CDR3aa: CASLQDSNQPQHF; j_gene: TRBJ1-5; abundance: few; d_gene: NA; v_gene: TRBV19
CDR3nt: TGTGCCAGCAGCCCCCAAAGACAGGGGGCGGACACTGAAGCTTTCTTT; CDR3aa: CASSPQRQGADTEAFF; j_gene: TRBJ1-1; abundance: NA; d_gene: TRBD1; v_gene: TRBV7-9
CDR3nt: TGTGCCAGCAGTGCGGAGGACAGGGGCTATGGCTACACCTTC; CDR3aa: CASSAEDRGYGYTF; j_gene: TRBJ1-2; abundance: NA; d_gene: TRBD1; v_gene: TRBV6-1
CDR3nt: TGTGCCAGCAGCCCGGGGGGACTTTTCAGGGAGACCCAGTACTTC; CDR3aa: CASSPGGLFRETQYF; j_gene: TRBJ2-5; abundance: NA; d_gene: TRBD2; v_gene: TRBV5-6
CDR3nt: TGTGCCAGCACGCCAGACAGGGGCACTGAAGCTTTCTTT; CDR3aa: CASTPDRGTEAFF; j_gene: TRBJ1-1; abundance: NA; d_gene: TRBD1; v_gene: TRBV2
CDR3nt: TGTGCCAGCAGCTTGGGGCCGCAGGGGGCCCAGAACACCGGGGAGCTGTTTTTT; CDR3aa: CASSLGPQGAQNTGELFF; j_gene: TRBJ2-2; abundance: NA; d_gene: TRBD1; v_gene: TRBV5-6
CDR3nt: TGTGCCAGCAGCCCGGGCGGGAGCTTTGAAGCTTTCTTT; CDR3aa: CASSPGGSFEAFF; j_gene: TRBJ1-1; abundance: NA; d_gene: NA; v_gene: TRBV7-2
CDR3nt: TGCGCCAGCAGCCAAGGGTGGCTAGCGGGAGGGCCTGACTACGAGCAGTACTTC; CDR3aa: CASSQGWLAGGPDYEQYF; j_gene: TRBJ2-7; abundance: few; d_gene: TRBD2; v_gene: TRBV4-1
CDR3nt: TGTGCCAGCAGCTTGGTCGGCGGGAGGGGCACAGATACGCAGTATTTT; CDR3aa: CASSLVGGRGTDTQYF; j_gene: TRBJ2-3; abundance: few; d_gene: TRBD2; v_gene: TRBV5-4
CDR3nt: TGTGCCAGCAGCATACCTACCCCCACTGAAGCTTTCTTT; CDR3aa: CASSIPTPTEAFF; j_gene: TRBJ1-1; abundance: few; d_gene: NA; v_gene: TRBV28
CDR3nt: TGTGCCATCAGTGATGGGGGGGATCAGCCCCAGCATTTT; CDR3aa: CAISDGGDQPQHF; j_gene: TRBJ1-5; abundance: few; d_gene: NA; v_gene: TRBV10-3